The 18 T cell receptor beta chains given below trace back to one sample, sequenced in a study of blood T cell repertoires in COVID-19. Assay: immunoSEQ multiplex PCR; the TCRdb copy retains only in-frame clones and omits some. The table records about 350,000 clones, less than 90% of them present only once. Sequenced sample: PBMCs or T cells enriched from blood (not recorded which). The origin of the receptors is a woman in her 30s who had recovered from COVID-19.

V gene TRBV19 combines with J gene TRBJ1-5; D gene ambiguous. CDR1 LNHDA and CDR2 SQIVND come from the germline V gene (reference sequence). V was shortened by 5 bases and J by 0 bases, with 11 bases between the two germline ends. CDR3 length equals 15 residues. The CDR3 is CASSPTGISNQPQHF. CDR3 nucleotide sequence: TGTGCCAGTAGTCCTACGGGAATTAGCAATCAGCCCCAGCATTTT.

The chain uses TRBV5-4 and TRBJ2-1, with 8 bases fitting TRBD2. Trimming at V came to 4 bases and at J to 8 bases, leaving 11 bases not matched to a gene. The CDR3 consists of 15 residues. Germline V gene sequence: CDR1 SGHNT, CDR2 YYREEE (reference sequence). CDR3 in amino acids: CASSRGAGGTHEQFF. DNA for the CDR3: TGTGCCAGCAGCCGGGGCGCGGGGGGTACCCATGAGCAGTTCTTC.

The CDR3, as DNA: TGTGCCAGCAGCTTGGGGGCAGGGCCTTTGGATGGCTACACCTTC. This translates into CASSLGAGPLDGYTF. V gene TRBV5-5 combines with J gene TRBJ1-2; TRBD1 might be the D (5 bases). V was clipped by 0 bases and J by 6 bases, with 15 bases between them. This CDR3 has 15 amino acids. Germline lookup yields CDR1 SGHKS and CDR2 YYEKEE (reference sequence).

CDR3 nucleotides: TGTGCCAGCAGGACAGGGATTGAAGCTTTCTTT. This sequence encodes CASRTGIEAFF. J is TRBJ1-1 and V is TRBV27; the match to TRBD1 covers 7 bases. Germline V lookup: CDR1 MNHEY, CDR2 SMNVEV (reference sequence). The trim removed 6 bases at V and 7 bases at J, leaving 2 bases unmatched. This CDR3 has 11 amino acids.

J is TRBJ2-7 and V is TRBV10-2; 9 positions match TRBD2. CDR3 length: 18 residues. The germline V gene encodes CDR1 WSHSY and CDR2 SAAADI. The V and J ends lost 4 bases and 3 bases, in that order; junction bases with no gene match: 16. CDR3 sequence: CASSGTETSGKALYEQYF. CDR3 in DNA: TGCGCCAGCAGTGGTACCGAGACTAGCGGAAAGGCCCTCTACGAGCAGTACTTC.

V usage is TRBV18 and J usage is TRBJ2-3; 7 bases are shared with TRBD1. With V trimmed by 5 bases and J by 2 bases, 7 bases remained unmatched. The CDR3 consists of 15 residues. Per the germline V gene, CDR1 is KGHSH and CDR2 is LQKENI. In DNA form, the CDR3 reads TGTGCCAGCTCAGCCCCGGGACAGCTCACAGATACGCAGTATTTT. Translating gives CASSAPGQLTDTQYF.

This chain connects TRBV7-9 to TRBJ1-6; a possible D gene is TRBD1 (6 bases). Trimming removed 5 bases at V and 6 bases at J, with 17 bases between. The CDR3 is 16 residues long. In germline, CDR1 is SEHNR, CDR2 FQNEAQ (reference sequence). The DNA of the CDR3 is TGTGCCAGCAGCCCCCCGGGGGGCGGGGGTAATTCACCCCTCCACTTT. It specifies CASSPPGGGGNSPLHF.

This clone was detected only once. The rearrangement uses TRBV18 and TRBJ1-2; 7 positions match TRBD1. V shed 3 bases, J shed 8 bases, and the junction held 12 bases outside the gene matches. Germline V lookup: CDR1 KGHSH, CDR2 LQKENI. The length of the CDR3 is 15 residues. CDR3 in DNA: TGTGCCAGCTCACCCCGGACAGGCCTGGGGAGGGGCTACACCTTC. It specifies CASSPRTGLGRGYTF.

This clone was seen a single time. V and J are TRBV2 and TRBJ2-1; 8 bases are a match to TRBD1. After removal of 6 bases from V and 9 bases from J, the junction contained 7 bases not matched to a gene. The V gene's germline CDR1 is SNHLY and CDR2 FYNNEI. CDR3 size: 13 residues. The CDR3 region is CASRTTGDIEQFF. The CDR3 region has the DNA TGTGCCAGCAGAACGACAGGGGACATTGAGCAGTTCTTC. Together with reference TRBV2 and TRBJ2-1, the CDR3 gives the full variable domain: EPEVTQTPSHQVTQMGQEVILRCVPISNHLYFYWYRQILGQKVEFLVSFYNNEISEKSEIFDDQFSVERPDGSNFTLKIRSTKLEDSAMYFCASRTTGDIEQFFGPGTRLTVL.

CDR3 region: CASSPLATSGSFEQFF. CDR3 in DNA: TGTGCCAGCTCACCACTCGCGACTAGCGGGAGTTTCGAGCAGTTCTTC. V usage is TRBV18 and J usage is TRBJ2-1; 12 bases match TRBD2. Germline V gene lookup returns CDR1 KGHSH and CDR2 LQKENI. The V gene end was trimmed by 1 base and the J gene end by 10 bases; junction bases not matched to a gene: 8. The CDR3 has 16 residues.

The J gene is TRBJ2-2, the V gene TRBV27; 9 bases are shared with TRBD1. Germline CDR1 and CDR2: MNHEY and SMNVEV (reference sequence). There are 16 residues in the CDR3. The ends lost 3 bases at V and 2 bases at J; junction bases unmatched: 4. The chain's CDR3 is CASSFVDRGNTGELFF. The CDR3 region has the DNA TGTGCCAGCAGTTTCGTGGACAGGGGAAACACCGGGGAGCTGTTTTTT.

CDR3 sequence (DNA): TGTGCCAGCAGTTACCCCACGACTAGCGGGAGAGAAGAGACCCAGTACTTC. This translates into CASSYPTTSGREETQYF. This sequence joins TRBV28 and TRBJ2-5; TRBD2 matches at 12 bases. J gave up 3 bases and V 4 bases, and 9 bases lay outside the gene matches. The CDR3 totals 17 residues. Germline assignment: CDR1 MDHEN and CDR2 SYDVKM.

This chain uses TRBV18 with TRBJ1-2; D not resolved. Germline lookup yields CDR1 KGHSH and CDR2 LQKENI. Trimming cost V 2 bases and J 4 bases, with 8 bases left between them. This CDR3 has 13 residues. The chain's CDR3 is CASSPIEIYGYTF. The CDR3 nucleotides read TGTGCCAGCTCACCAATTGAGATCTATGGCTACACCTTC.

This CDR3 reads CASSLISSSTDTQYF. CDR3 nucleotide sequence: TGTGCCAGCAGCTTAATAAGCTCTAGCACAGATACGCAGTATTTT. The gene calls are TRBV11-2 and TRBJ2-3; D is ambiguous. V lost 2 bases, J lost 0 bases, and 9 bases lay in between. This CDR3 is 15 amino acids long. CDR1 and CDR2 from the germline V gene are SGHAT and FQNNGV.

CDR3 in DNA: TGTGCCAGCAGCTTAGAATTCGGGGGGAACTATGAGCAGTTCTTC. Encoded protein: CASSLEFGGNYEQFF. V gene TRBV11-2 combines with J gene TRBJ2-1; 7 nucleotides line up with TRBD2. The ends lost 0 bases at V and 8 bases at J; junction bases unmatched: 7. This CDR3 has 15 amino acids. Per the germline V gene, CDR1 is SGHAT and CDR2 is FQNNGV.

The V and J genes are TRBV7-9 and TRBJ2-7; 10 nucleotides agree with TRBD1. The CDR3 sequence is 18 residues long. CDR1 and CDR2 from the germline V gene are SEHNR and FQNEAQ (reference sequence). V was clipped by 4 bases and J by 1 base; unmatched bases: 13. Here the CDR3 DNA reads TGTGCCAGCAGCTCCACTACGAGTTCGGGACAGGGGTCCTACGAGCAGTACTTC. Translation gives CASSSTTSSGQGSYEQYF.

The V call is TRBV3-1 (or the pseudogene TRBV3-2), the J call TRBJ1-1, with a weak D call TRBD1 (5 bases). CDR1 LGHDT and CDR2 YNNKEL come from the germline V gene (reference sequence). CDR3 length equals 12 residues. V lost 2 bases, J lost 8 bases, and 9 bases lay in between. This CDR3 reads CASSQQTAEAFF. The CDR3 DNA sequence: TGTGCCAGCAGCCAACAGACAGCCGAAGCTTTCTTT.

The rearrangement joins TRBV14 to TRBJ2-1, with D unclear. V lost 3 bases and J lost 10, with 19 bases in between. The germline V gene encodes CDR1 SGHDN and CDR2 FVKESK. CDR3 length equals 15 residues. The CDR3 DNA reads TGTGCCAGCAGCCATCCGTGGGCTACCGGTGAGGAGCAGTTCTTC. Amino acids: CASSHPWATGEEQFF.